This T cell receptor beta chain was sequenced for a study of T cells in Graves' hyperthyroidism and ophthalmopathy (dated by TCRdb to 2018 to 2020). Background for the entire study: Peripheral blood samples were taken at the time of initial diagnosis, prior to any treatment. TCR V-J signatures able to tell the groups apart were searched for in a discovery cohort of approximately 95 patients, of whom around 43 had Graves' ophthalmopathy and about 55 had stable Graves' hyperthyroidism. Prospective prediction of ophthalmopathy was tested in an independent validation cohort consisting of 18 to 20 hyperthyroidism patients and 17 patients who later progressed to ophthalmopathy. The 75 to 100 discovery patients were divided at random into training and test sets in a 7:3 ratio. Thyroid tissue and blood T-cell repertoires from about six Graves' hyperthyroidism patients were also compared in the study. The paper describes TCR Vbeta CDR3 sequencing of more than 120 peripheral blood samples, made up of around 41 ophthalmopathy patients, more than 70 hyperthyroidism patients and 17 progressor patients. Following sampling, methimazole starting at 30 mg daily was given to hyperthyroidism patients, and high-dose intravenous methylprednisolone was given to ophthalmopathy patients. The investigation overall reported the following: During validation, the model predicted progression to ophthalmopathy a median of about 5.9 months ahead of onset, with approximately 70% sensitivity and 72% to 85% specificity. Ophthalmopathy was separated from stable hyperthyroidism by a 13 V-J signature model, with 87.88% sensitivity and 81% to 82% specificity obtained in cross-validation and 80%/75% obtained in testing. Most expanded thyroid clonotypes (frequency above 0.001) were also detected in blood, a finding suggesting that blood repertoires may reflect thyroid immune responses. Sample size was not statistically predetermined, and investigators were not blinded to group allocation.

From cysteine to phenylalanine, the CDR3 is 15 amino acids long. Of all the DNA, just the CDR3 is kept, 45 bases in frame from base 1. For CDR1 and CDR2, the germline V gene lists SGHTA and FQGNSA. At the junction V is shortened by 7 bases and J by 4 bases; bases outside the gene matches: 8. Hyperthyroidism patients were newly diagnosed, with disease duration under 2 months, and aged 18 to 65 years. Any patient with an uncontrolled infection, another autoimmune disease, pregnancy or lactation was excluded. Clinical symptoms, serum thyroxine and TRAb, thyroid ultrasound, and orbital computed tomography formed the basis for the diagnoses. For progressor patients, blood was drawn at the first diagnosis of hyperthyroidism, before any ophthalmopathy symptoms had appeared. PBMCs were separated from around 9.1 ml of fresh peripheral blood using Ficoll-Paque density gradient centrifugation. Patients classed as progressors first received a Graves' hyperthyroidism diagnosis and then went on to develop ophthalmopathy during follow-up. Trizol reagent was used to extract total RNA, and RNA quality was then checked on an Agilent 2100 Bioanalyzer.

Of note for this clonotype: Its antigen is not yet known. Per-base quality was not reported, and no clone a single base away is much larger than it.

The TCR beta CDR3 regions were amplified from RNA transcripts. The first round of RT-PCR for the TCR CDR3 was performed with the HTBI primer set and the Qiagen OneStep RT-PCR kit. Libraries were constructed in a second round of multiplex PCR, after which size selection and purification were carried out. The libraries were sequenced on an Illumina HiSeq2000 using paired-end 100 bp reads. Concerning the study's data processing: Raw data were processed with SOAPnuke, discarding reads with adapters, uncalled bases, mean Phred below 15, or no exact constant-primer or identifier match. High-quality paired reads were merged using COPE v1.2.5, and each unique nucleotide sequence was defined as a clonotype. Clonotypes were aligned to IMGT TRBV, TRBD and TRBJ reference segments using MiTCR v1.1. The analysis included only V-J combinations with a frequency above 0.0001, which together covered around 99% of the repertoires. A TCS score was defined as the ratio between F50 (clonal expansion) and ExV (chaos), using BLOSUM62-based TCRdist between CDR3 peptides within each V-J. Welch's t-statistics and random forest reduced around 550 V-J features to 13, which were used in a naive Bayes classifier (R e1071). TCRdb itself trimmed the public reads at Q25 with fastp, ran MiXCR and retained productive beta chains. Merged by CDR3 protein, the rows form single entries marked with the most common genes and DNA. These V and J calls originate from TCRdb's pipeline instead of the authors' own analysis. The sample contains about 770,000 distinct CDR3 sequences, around 20% of them found a single time. The top ten clonotypes cover 16% of the sample.

The chain employs TRBV7-2 and TRBJ2-3, with TRBD2 identical over 10 junction bases. The origin of this receptor is a woman aged 45-60 years with Graves' hyperthyroidism that later progressed to Graves' ophthalmopathy. The sequenced sample consisted of blood. The CDR3: CASTLLAGSPDTQYF. At the DNA level, the sequence is TGTGCCAGCACCCTACTAGCGGGGTCTCCAGATACGCAGTATTTT.